These T cell receptor beta chains were read from a single sample in a study of T cell responses to AZD1222 COVID-19 vaccine. Data came from immunoSEQ multiplex PCR; TCRdb stores just in-frame clones and leaves some out. The table records some 130,000 clones, more than 85% of them present only once. This specimen consisted of peripheral blood, obtained on day 0 of AZD1222 vaccination. Every receptor here comes from an adult in good health. Both conserved end residues are part of each CDR3. The D gene is left open where the match is weak. Expanded clones get a size class; other rows say once, few or many, or leave the size out.

TGTGCCTGGAGAGGGGACACTGAAGCTTTCTTT | CAWRGDTEAFF | - | TRBJ1-1 | - | TRBV30
TGTGCCAGCAGCTCCCTCGGGACCCAGTACTTC | CASSSLGTQYF | - | TRBJ2-5 | - | TRBV5-6
TGCGCCAGCAGCTTGGCCCCCGGCAGGGGTTTAACTGAAGCTTTCTTT | CASSLAPGRGLTEAFF | - | TRBJ1-1 | - | TRBV5-1
TGTGCCAGCAGCTTATCAGGGAGGAACGAGCAGTACTTC | CASSLSGRNEQYF | - | TRBJ2-7 | - | TRBV5-4
TGTGCCTGGAGCCCAGGGGGGTTTAGCTACGAGCAGTACTTC | CAWSPGGFSYEQYF | - | TRBJ2-7 | - | TRBV30
TGTGCCGAAGGAGGGGCCCTGAATTCACCCCTCCACTTT | CAEGGALNSPLHF | - | TRBJ1-6 | - | TRBV2
TGTGCCAGCAGCTTGCATGCGGGAGGCGGGACCGGGGAGCTGTTTTTT | CASSLHAGGGTGELFF | - | TRBJ2-2 | TRBD2 | TRBV5-4
TGTGCCAGCAGCCGAGACGCGACAGGGAGGAATGAGCAGTTCTTC | CASSRDATGRNEQFF | - | TRBJ2-1 | - | TRBV7-9
TGTGCCAGCAGTGACCGAGGGGGCGTTAAGGACACTGAAGCTTTCTTT | CASSDRGGVKDTEAFF | - | TRBJ1-1 | TRBD1 | TRBV28
TGTGCCAGCACCCTGGGGGGCGTCTCACCCCTCCACTTT | CASTLGGVSPLHF | - | TRBJ1-6 | - | TRBV7-9
TGTGCCAGCAGTCCACCGGGGGGACGGAAAGAGACCCAGTACTTC | CASSPPGGRKETQYF | - | TRBJ2-5 | TRBD2 | TRBV28
TGTGCCAGCACGGACACCGTGGGAGAGACCCAGTACTTC | CASTDTVGETQYF | - | TRBJ2-5 | - | TRBV9
TGTGCCAGCAGCTTACTATCGGAGAAGTACTTC | CASSLLSEKYF | - | TRBJ2-5 | - | TRBV7-2
TGTGCCTGGAAGCCTAGCGGGAGGGCGAACACCGGGGAGCTGTTTTTT | CAWKPSGRANTGELFF | - | TRBJ2-2 | TRBD2 | TRBV30
TGTGCCAGCAGTTTCGGTTCCAGGGTGACCTACGAGCAGTACTTC | CASSFGSRVTYEQYF | - | TRBJ2-7 | - | TRBV28
TGTGCCAGCTCACCGGCAGGGGGCTACGAGCAGTACTTC | CASSPAGGYEQYF | - | TRBJ2-7 | TRBD1 | TRBV18
TGTGCCAGCAGTCCGGGACAGGGTGATTGCGAGCAGTACTTC | CASSPGQGDCEQYF | - | TRBJ2-7 | - | TRBV21-1
TGTGCCAGCAGTTACGATAGGAACGAGCAGTACTTC | CASSYDRNEQYF | - | TRBJ2-7 | - | TRBV6-5
TGTGCCACTTTCCGACAGGACCTTGGAAACACCATATATTTT | CATFRQDLGNTIYF | once | TRBJ1-3 | - | TRBV6-5
TGTGCCAGCAGCCCGGGACTAGCGGGAGTGGGGGAGACCCAGTACTTC | CASSPGLAGVGETQYF | - | TRBJ2-5 | TRBD2 | TRBV28
TGTGCCTGGAGGCGACCGGCGCAGGGGTTAAGGGGAAACACCATATATTTT | CAWRRPAQGLRGNTIYF | - | TRBJ1-3 | - | TRBV30
TGTGCCAGCAGCGCCGGTGGGGGCTTTGGGTATGGCTACACCTTC | CASSAGGGFGYGYTF | - | TRBJ1-2 | - | TRBV5-6
TGTGCCAGCATAGGATGGGGGGACGGGGAGCTGTTTTTT | CASIGWGDGELFF | - | TRBJ2-2 | - | TRBV3-1/TRBV3-2
TGTGCCAGCAGACCCGACAGGGTTGGAATGCGGTGGAACACTGAAGCTTTCTTT | CASRPDRVGMRWNTEAFF | - | TRBJ1-1 | TRBD1 | TRBV27
TGCAGTGCTAGGAAGGACACTGAAGCTTTCTTT | CSARKDTEAFF | once | TRBJ1-1 | - | TRBV20-1
TGTGCCAGCTCACCACCAACGACAGGGTACTACGAGCAGTACTTC | CASSPPTTGYYEQYF | - | TRBJ2-7 | TRBD1 | TRBV18
TGTGCCAGCAGCTTAGCTGGGGGCAGGTTAGGGTCCGGGCCCCAGCATTTT | CASSLAGGRLGSGPQHF | once | TRBJ1-5 | - | TRBV7-8
TGCGCCAGCAGCTTGTTGGCAGGGTATGGCTACACCTTC | CASSLLAGYGYTF | - | TRBJ1-2 | - | TRBV5-1
TGTGCCAGCAGCCAAGATGCGGGGCGCGATACGCAGTATTTT | CASSQDAGRDTQYF | - | TRBJ2-3 | - | TRBV3-1/TRBV3-2
TGTGCCACCAGCAGAGTAGACAGGGCTGCCGAAAAACTGTTTTTT | CATSRVDRAAEKLFF | few | TRBJ1-4 | TRBD1 | TRBV15
TGTGCCAGCAGCAGGACTAGCGGGAGGGCCGGGGCAGATACGCAGTATTTT | CASSRTSGRAGADTQYF | - | TRBJ2-3 | TRBD2 | TRBV7-3
TGTGCCACCAGCGCCCGGGACAGGCTCCACGAGCAGTACTTC | CATSARDRLHEQYF | - | TRBJ2-7 | TRBD1 | TRBV15
TGTGCCAGCAGTTATGGAGGGGCGAGATTATTGGAGCAGTACTTC | CASSYGGARLLEQYF | - | TRBJ2-7 | - | TRBV6-5
TGTGCCAGCGGCAGGGACTCTGGAAACACCATATATTTT | CASGRDSGNTIYF | - | TRBJ1-3 | - | TRBV7-3
TGTGCCAGCTATAACCCGGACCGCTACACCTTC | CASYNPDRYTF | once | TRBJ1-2 | - | TRBV6-5
TGCGCCAGCAGTGAGAGCGGGGACTCCAACATTCAGTACTTC | CASSESGDSNIQYF | - | TRBJ2-4 | TRBD2 | TRBV10-1
TGTGCCAGTAGTATAGCGTCGACAGGCCGTGGCTACACCTTC | CASSIASTGRGYTF | - | TRBJ1-2 | - | TRBV19
TGTGCCAGCAGTGGGGGGCGCGATCAGCCCCAGCATTTT | CASSGGRDQPQHF | - | TRBJ1-5 | - | TRBV2
TGTGCCATCAGTGGTGGGGGCACCGGGGAGCTGTTTTTT | CAISGGGTGELFF | - | TRBJ2-2 | - | TRBV10-3
TGTGCCAGCAGCGGACTAGCGGGACGCCAAGAGACCCAGTACTTC | CASSGLAGRQETQYF | - | TRBJ2-5 | TRBD2 | TRBV2
TGTGCCAGCAGGGCTCAGGGGACAGGAAGCGGCGAGCAGTACTTC | CASRAQGTGSGEQYF | - | TRBJ2-7 | TRBD1 | TRBV7-3